This T cell receptor beta chain was identified during a study of T cells expressing NK-cell markers. About the research overall: The eight sequenced donors comprised seven who were HCMV-seropositive and one who was seronegative. Regarding the study as a whole: A handful of donors likewise had their CD3+CD56-NKG2C+ fraction led by these clonotypes.

This CDR3 has 15 amino acids. Looked up from germline, CDR1 is WSHSY and CDR2 is SAAADI. With respect to this clonotype: Its antigen is not identified.

TCR beta libraries carry UMIs added by 5'RACE template switching. TCRdb re-called the 5' RACE reads and catalogs CDR3 proteins one per entry, DNA excluded. The sample table sets out a few hundred thousand distinct CDR3 sequences. The chain is built from TRBV10-2 and TRBJ2-1. Material: blood T cells: a sorted CD56 or NKG2C T cell subset, CD4+ or CD8+ T cells, or bulk PBMC T cells (not recorded which). The sequence derives from a man aged 18-75 years in good health. CDR3 sequence: CASSDWAQVYNEQFF.